In this sample, the clone carrying this T cell receptor (beta chain) turned up many times. Its target is not known. Germline assignment: CDR1 SGHTA and CDR2 FQGNSA. Trimming took 4 bases from V and 5 from J, leaving 7 bases between them. The CDR3 extends over 12 amino acids. The data stem from a study of CD8 T cells in ankylosing spondylitis. Study results and limitations: A CD8+ phenotype characterized the disease-linked clones, which were relatively rare in peripheral blood.

Using its own MiXCR run on the 5' RACE reads, TCRdb lists one record per CDR3 protein. The sample holds around 100,000 distinct CDR3 sequences, about 24% seen once. The sequenced sample was synovial fluid, either unsorted or a sorted T cell fraction (not recorded which). The chain employs TRBV7-2 and TRBJ2-3; D is unclear. This clonotype originated in a male donor with ankylosing spondylitis. CDR3 protein: CASSYLQDTQYF. As DNA, the CDR3 is TGTGCCAGCAGCTACCTTCAAGATACGCAGTATTTT. Variable domain in full (rest from reference TRBV7-2 and TRBJ2-3): GAGVSQSPSNKVTEKGKDVELRCDPISGHTALYWYRQSLGQGLEFLIYFQGNSAPDKSGLPSDRFSAERTGGSVSTLTIQRTQQEDSAVYLCASSYLQDTQYFGPGTRLTVL.